This TCR beta chain appears in the sequencing data of a study of blood T cell repertoires in COVID-19. As for the study in general: Material from acute and convalescent COVID-19 was sourced from the United States, Italy and Spain. The analysed material was cDNA or gDNA that came from T cells, B-cell-depleted T cells, or PBMCs.

Source study methods: Estimation of nucleated cell counts relied on the amplification of reference gene primers. The data were produced by immunoSEQ multiplex PCR, yet TCRdb's version contains in-frame clones alone and is incomplete. The V and J calls and clone size come from that table; D and trimming were worked out from the DNA. The profile shows 330,000 or so clones, roughly 86% of them singletons. Germline V gene sequence: CDR1 ENHRY, CDR2 SYGVKD. The trim removed 3 bases at V and 0 bases at J, leaving 6 bases unmatched. The CDR3 is 16 residues long. The Seattle patients, enrolled during active infection, were followed longitudinally.

The receptor was isolated from a young man with COVID-19, enrolled during active disease. The chain employs TRBV10-3 and TRBJ1-2; TRBD1 agrees at 8 bases. Input material: peripheral blood. The CDR3 protein is CAISDYSGGTNYGYTF. CDR3 DNA: TGTGCCATCAGTGACTATTCAGGGGGCACTAACTATGGCTACACCTTC.